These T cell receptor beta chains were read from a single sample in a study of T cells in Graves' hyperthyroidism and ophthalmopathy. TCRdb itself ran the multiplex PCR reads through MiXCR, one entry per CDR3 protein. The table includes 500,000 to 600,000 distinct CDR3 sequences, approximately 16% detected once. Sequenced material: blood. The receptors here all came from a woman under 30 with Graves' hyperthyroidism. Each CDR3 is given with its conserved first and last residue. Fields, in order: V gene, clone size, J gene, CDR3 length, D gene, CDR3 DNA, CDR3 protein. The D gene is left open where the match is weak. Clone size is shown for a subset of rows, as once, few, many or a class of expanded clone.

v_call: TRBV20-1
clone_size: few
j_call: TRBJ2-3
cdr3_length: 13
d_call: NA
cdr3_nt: TGCAGTGCTCCACGGACTAGCACAGATACGCAGTATTTT
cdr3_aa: CSAPRTSTDTQYF

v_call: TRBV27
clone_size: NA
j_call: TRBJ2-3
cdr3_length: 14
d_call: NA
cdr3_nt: TGTGCCAGCAGTTTACAACTCAGGGGAGATACGCAGTATTTT
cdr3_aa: CASSLQLRGDTQYF

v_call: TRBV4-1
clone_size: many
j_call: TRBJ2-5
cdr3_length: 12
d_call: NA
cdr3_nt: TGCGCCAGCAGCCACCCGAAGGAGACCCAGTACTTC
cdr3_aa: CASSHPKETQYF

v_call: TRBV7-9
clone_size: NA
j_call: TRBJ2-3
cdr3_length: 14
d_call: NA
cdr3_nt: TGTGCCAGCAGCTCAACGGGGGCGATAGATACGCAGTATTTT
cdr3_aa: CASSSTGAIDTQYF

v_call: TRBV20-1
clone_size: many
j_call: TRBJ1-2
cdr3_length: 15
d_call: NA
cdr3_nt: TGCAGTGCCTACCCGACTGGACAATTCTTCTATGGCTACACCTTC
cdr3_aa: CSAYPTGQFFYGYTF

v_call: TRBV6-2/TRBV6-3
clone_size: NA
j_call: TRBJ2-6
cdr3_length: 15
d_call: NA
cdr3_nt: TGTGCCAGCAGGCCTGGGAGTGCTGGGGCCAACGTCCTGACTTTC
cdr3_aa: CASRPGSAGANVLTF

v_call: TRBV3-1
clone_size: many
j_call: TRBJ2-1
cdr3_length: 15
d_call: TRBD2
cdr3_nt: TGTGCCAGCAGCCAAGAGGGCGGGGGGGCCAATGAGCAGTTCTTC
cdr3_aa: CASSQEGGGANEQFF

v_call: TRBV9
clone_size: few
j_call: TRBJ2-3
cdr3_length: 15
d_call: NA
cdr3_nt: TGTGCCAGCAGCGTTGGGGGGGCCCCTACAGATACGCAGTATTTT
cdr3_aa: CASSVGGAPTDTQYF

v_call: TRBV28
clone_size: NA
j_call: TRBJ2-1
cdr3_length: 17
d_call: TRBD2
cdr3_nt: TGTGCCAGCAGTTCCGTAGCCACCTCTAGCGGCGCCAATGAGCAGTTCTTC
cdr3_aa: CASSSVATSSGANEQFF

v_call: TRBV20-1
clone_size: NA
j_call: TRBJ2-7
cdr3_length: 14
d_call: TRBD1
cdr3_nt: TGCAGTGCTAGAGACAGGGGGCGATACTACGAGCAGTACTTC
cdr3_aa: CSARDRGRYYEQYF

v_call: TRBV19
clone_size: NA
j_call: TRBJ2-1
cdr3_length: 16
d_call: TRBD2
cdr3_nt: TGTGCCAGTAGCCAACCCGGGGGAGCGGGGAAAAATGAGCAGTTCTTC
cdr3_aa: CASSQPGGAGKNEQFF

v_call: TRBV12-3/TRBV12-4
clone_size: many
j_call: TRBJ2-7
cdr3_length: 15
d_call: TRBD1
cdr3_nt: TGTGCCAGCAGCCGTTCACGGACAGGGCGTTACGAGCAGTACTTC
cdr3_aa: CASSRSRTGRYEQYF

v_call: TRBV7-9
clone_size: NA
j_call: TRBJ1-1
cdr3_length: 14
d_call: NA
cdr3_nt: TGTGCCAGCAGCTTAGAGGCAGGGCGAACTAAAGCTTTCTTT
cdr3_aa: CASSLEAGRTKAFF

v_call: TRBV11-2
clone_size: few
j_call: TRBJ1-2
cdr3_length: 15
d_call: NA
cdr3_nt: TGTGCCAGCACCACCTTAATAGCAATTAACTATGGCTACACCTTC
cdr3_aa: CASTTLIAINYGYTF

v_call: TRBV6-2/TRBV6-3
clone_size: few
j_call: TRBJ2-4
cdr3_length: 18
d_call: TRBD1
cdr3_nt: TGTGCCAGCAGTTACTCGAAGGCAGGGGGCATCGGCAAAAACATTCAGTACTTC
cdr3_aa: CASSYSKAGGIGKNIQYF

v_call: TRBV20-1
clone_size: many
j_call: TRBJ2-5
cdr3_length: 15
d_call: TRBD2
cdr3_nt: TGCAGTGCTAAAAGGGGGACTAGCAGCCAAGAGACCCAGTACTTC
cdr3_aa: CSAKRGTSSQETQYF

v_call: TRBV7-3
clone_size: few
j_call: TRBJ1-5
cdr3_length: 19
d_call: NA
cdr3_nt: TGTGCCAGCAGCTTATCACAGGGAATTGTAGGAGCGGGCAATCAGCCCCAGCATTTT
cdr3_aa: CASSLSQGIVGAGNQPQHF

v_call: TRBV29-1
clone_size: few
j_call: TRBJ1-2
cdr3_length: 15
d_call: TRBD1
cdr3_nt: TGCAGCGTTGAAGTTGGAGGGGGCATGTTGGTAGGCTACACCTTC
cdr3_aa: CSVEVGGGMLVGYTF

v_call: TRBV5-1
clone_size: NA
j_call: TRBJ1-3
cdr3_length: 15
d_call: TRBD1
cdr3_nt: TGCGCCAGCAGCTTGACAGGGGAGATCGGAAACACCATATATTTT
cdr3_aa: CASSLTGEIGNTIYF

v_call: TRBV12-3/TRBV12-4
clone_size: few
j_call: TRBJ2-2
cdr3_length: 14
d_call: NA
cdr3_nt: TGTGCCAGCAGGGTAGCGGAATACACCGGGGAGCTGTTTTTT
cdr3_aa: CASRVAEYTGELFF

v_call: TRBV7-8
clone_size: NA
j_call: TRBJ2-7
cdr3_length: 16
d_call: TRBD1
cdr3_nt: TGTGCCAGCAGCTTATGTGGGGACAGGAGACCCTACGAGCAGTACTTC
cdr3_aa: CASSLCGDRRPYEQYF

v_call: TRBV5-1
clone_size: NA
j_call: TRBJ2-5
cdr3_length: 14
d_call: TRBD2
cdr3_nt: TGTGCCAGCAGCTTGGATAGCGGGCCAGAGACCCAGTACTTC
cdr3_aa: CASSLDSGPETQYF

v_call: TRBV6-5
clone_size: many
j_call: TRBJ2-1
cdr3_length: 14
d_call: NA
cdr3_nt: TGTGCCAGCAGTTACGGGAGTGAGTCGGATGAGCAGTTCTTC
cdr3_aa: CASSYGSESDEQFF

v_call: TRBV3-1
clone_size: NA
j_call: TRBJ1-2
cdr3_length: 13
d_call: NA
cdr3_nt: TGTGCCAGCAGCCAAGGGGGGCCTGGTGGCTACACCTTC
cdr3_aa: CASSQGGPGGYTF

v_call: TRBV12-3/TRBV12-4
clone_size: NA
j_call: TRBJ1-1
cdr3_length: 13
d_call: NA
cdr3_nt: TGTGCCAGCAGAACGCAGGGGATCACTGAAGCTTTCTTT
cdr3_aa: CASRTQGITEAFF

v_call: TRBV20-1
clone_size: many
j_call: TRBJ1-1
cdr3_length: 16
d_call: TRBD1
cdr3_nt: TGCAGTGCCCAAGACGTCGGGGGCCAGGGGGGATTTCAAGCTTTCTTT
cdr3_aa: CSAQDVGGQGGFQAFF

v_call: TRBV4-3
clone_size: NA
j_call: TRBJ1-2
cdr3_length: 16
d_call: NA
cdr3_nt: TGCGCCAGCAGCCAAGATCGCCCCACACTCCTCTATGGCTACACCTTC
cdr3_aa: CASSQDRPTLLYGYTF

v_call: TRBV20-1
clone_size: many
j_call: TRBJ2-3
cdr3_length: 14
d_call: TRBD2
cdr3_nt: TGCAGTGCTAGAGATCTCGGGGGGGCAGATACGCAGTATTTT
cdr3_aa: CSARDLGGADTQYF

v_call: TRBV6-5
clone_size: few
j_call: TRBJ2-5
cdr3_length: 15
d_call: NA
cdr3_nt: TGTGCCAGCAGTTACTCCCGAGGCAGCCAAGAGACCCAGTACTTC
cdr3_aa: CASSYSRGSQETQYF

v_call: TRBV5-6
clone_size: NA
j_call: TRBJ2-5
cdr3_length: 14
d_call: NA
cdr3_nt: TGTGCCAGCAGCTTGGTTAAACTCCAAGAGACCCAGTACTTC
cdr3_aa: CASSLVKLQETQYF

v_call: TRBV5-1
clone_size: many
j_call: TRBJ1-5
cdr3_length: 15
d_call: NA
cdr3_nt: TGCGCCAGCAGCTTGGAAGGGGGGCGGGGGCAGCCCCAGCATTTT
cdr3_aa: CASSLEGGRGQPQHF

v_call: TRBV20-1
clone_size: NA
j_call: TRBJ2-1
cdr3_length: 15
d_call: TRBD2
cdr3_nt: TGCAGTGCTAGAAGGGGTCTAGCGGACTACAATGAGCAGTTCTTC
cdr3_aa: CSARRGLADYNEQFF

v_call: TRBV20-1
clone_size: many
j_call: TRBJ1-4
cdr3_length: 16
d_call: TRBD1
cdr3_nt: TGCAGTGCTAGCAAACAACCGGGACAGGGGGATGAAAAACTGTTTTTT
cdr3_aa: CSASKQPGQGDEKLFF

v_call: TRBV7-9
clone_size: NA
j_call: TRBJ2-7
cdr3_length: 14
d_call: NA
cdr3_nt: TGTGCCAGCAGCTTTGCGGGCCGCTCCTACGAGCAGTACTTC
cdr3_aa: CASSFAGRSYEQYF

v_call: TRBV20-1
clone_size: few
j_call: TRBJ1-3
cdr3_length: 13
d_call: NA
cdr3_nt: TGCAGTGCTAGAGTACAGGGCGGGAACACCATATATTTT
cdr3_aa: CSARVQGGNTIYF